This is a list of T cell receptor beta chains from one sample in a study of shared clonotypes between healthy human individuals. Some clones are missing from TCRdb's copy, which holds only in-frame ones; the method was immunoSEQ multiplex PCR. This table holds over a million clones, roughly 96% found once. The sample consisted of naive CD4+ T cells sorted from blood. These receptors all come from a man aged 30 to 45 in good health. Each CDR3 is given with its conserved first and last residue.

v_call: TRBV7-2
j_call: TRBJ2-3
cdr3_aa: CASRDGTSGPVDTQYF

v_call: TRBV5-4
j_call: TRBJ2-3
cdr3_aa: CASSPSGQETDTQYF

v_call: TRBV5-4
j_call: TRBJ2-4
cdr3_aa: CASSPTPGENIQYF

v_call: TRBV28
j_call: TRBJ2-7
cdr3_aa: CASSLPKGQAYEQYF

v_call: TRBV6-4
j_call: TRBJ1-2
cdr3_aa: CASSDPGVGYTF

v_call: TRBV7-2
j_call: TRBJ2-2
cdr3_aa: CASSPMPGTGELFF

v_call: TRBV5-4
j_call: TRBJ2-7
cdr3_aa: CASSLGGLWAGEHSYEQYF

v_call: TRBV28
j_call: TRBJ2-7
cdr3_aa: CASSLRPGWYEQYF

v_call: TRBV7-9
j_call: TRBJ2-7
cdr3_aa: CASSPLGDSNEQYF

v_call: TRBV11-2
j_call: TRBJ2-1
cdr3_aa: CASSAGLAAYNEQFF

v_call: TRBV5-1
j_call: TRBJ1-1
cdr3_aa: CASSLLPTGTGNTEAFF

v_call: TRBV9
j_call: TRBJ2-3
cdr3_aa: CASSVKLVPDTQYF

v_call: TRBV5-3
j_call: TRBJ1-1
cdr3_aa: CARSLVPEAFF

v_call: TRBV9
j_call: TRBJ2-2
cdr3_aa: CASSTAGLAGGNTGELFF

v_call: TRBV18
j_call: TRBJ1-1
cdr3_aa: CASSPPRARRGTEAFF

v_call: TRBV11-3
j_call: TRBJ2-7
cdr3_aa: CASSLDLGHEQYF

v_call: TRBV28
j_call: TRBJ2-5
cdr3_aa: CASSLSWDSKETQYF

v_call: TRBV7-3
j_call: TRBJ2-2
cdr3_aa: CASSQGLAWSGELFF

v_call: TRBV30
j_call: TRBJ1-5
cdr3_aa: CAWSVGGSYSNQPQHF

v_call: TRBV18
j_call: TRBJ2-3
cdr3_aa: CASSVIEGSLTDTQYF

v_call: TRBV25-1
j_call: TRBJ2-3
cdr3_aa: CASSDLWAAPSSTDTQYF

v_call: TRBV18
j_call: TRBJ1-3
cdr3_aa: CASSHGQGSSGNTIYF

v_call: TRBV7-8
j_call: TRBJ1-5
cdr3_aa: CASSLGDREGNQPQHF

v_call: TRBV7-6
j_call: TRBJ2-1
cdr3_aa: CASSFPSGRGGDEQFF

v_call: TRBV6-5
j_call: TRBJ2-1
cdr3_aa: CASSAGLAGPQFF

v_call: TRBV5-1
j_call: TRBJ1-5
cdr3_aa: CASSLAGGYNQPQHF

v_call: TRBV7-2
j_call: TRBJ2-7
cdr3_aa: CASSLDGNSNYEQYF

v_call: TRBV6-1
j_call: TRBJ1-5
cdr3_aa: CASSELGNQPQHF

v_call: TRBV27
j_call: TRBJ1-5
cdr3_aa: CASSLKGYQPQHF

v_call: TRBV19
j_call: TRBJ2-3
cdr3_aa: CASSILGLAGVTDTQYF

v_call: TRBV25-1
j_call: TRBJ1-1
cdr3_aa: CASSRDRGSGSTEAFF

v_call: TRBV9
j_call: TRBJ2-7
cdr3_aa: CASSVVPGAYEQYF

v_call: TRBV7-6
j_call: TRBJ1-5
cdr3_aa: CASSSGTVYQPQHF

v_call: TRBV5-1
j_call: TRBJ2-3
cdr3_aa: CASSFGGLGSTDTQYF

v_call: TRBV5-1
j_call: TRBJ1-1
cdr3_aa: CASSPEGRFEAFF

v_call: TRBV7-6
j_call: TRBJ2-1
cdr3_aa: CASSLGTSAYNEQFF

v_call: TRBV10-2
j_call: TRBJ1-4
cdr3_aa: CASRAPGNEKLFF

v_call: TRBV29-1
j_call: TRBJ1-5
cdr3_aa: CSVAGTGGQPQHF

v_call: TRBV5-1
j_call: TRBJ1-5
cdr3_aa: CASSFTGGDQPQHF

v_call: TRBV10-1
j_call: TRBJ2-1
cdr3_aa: CASSEGGSLDEQFF

v_call: TRBV30
j_call: TRBJ2-5
cdr3_aa: CAWSEVLVEETQYF

v_call: TRBV7-9
j_call: TRBJ2-2
cdr3_aa: CASSSVVNTGELFF

v_call: TRBV21-1
j_call: TRBJ2-7
cdr3_aa: CASSKVMGGSSDCEQYF

v_call: TRBV19
j_call: TRBJ1-4
cdr3_aa: CASSIVGGRRDEKLFF

v_call: TRBV11-2
j_call: TRBJ2-7
cdr3_aa: CASSGAGAPAYEQYF

v_call: TRBV5-4
j_call: TRBJ2-1
cdr3_aa: CASSATIQRETTYNEQFF

v_call: TRBV7-2
j_call: TRBJ2-1
cdr3_aa: CASSLTSGTYNEQFF

v_call: TRBV30
j_call: TRBJ2-7
cdr3_aa: CAGSRDRGYEQYF

v_call: TRBV5-1
j_call: TRBJ2-7
cdr3_aa: CASSREPTSGSNTYEQYF

v_call: TRBV7-2
j_call: TRBJ1-5
cdr3_aa: CASSLTINQPQHF

v_call: TRBV5-1
j_call: TRBJ2-5
cdr3_aa: CASSLAPRTGLETQYF

v_call: TRBV28
j_call: TRBJ2-5
cdr3_aa: CASSSPSRKGRETQYF